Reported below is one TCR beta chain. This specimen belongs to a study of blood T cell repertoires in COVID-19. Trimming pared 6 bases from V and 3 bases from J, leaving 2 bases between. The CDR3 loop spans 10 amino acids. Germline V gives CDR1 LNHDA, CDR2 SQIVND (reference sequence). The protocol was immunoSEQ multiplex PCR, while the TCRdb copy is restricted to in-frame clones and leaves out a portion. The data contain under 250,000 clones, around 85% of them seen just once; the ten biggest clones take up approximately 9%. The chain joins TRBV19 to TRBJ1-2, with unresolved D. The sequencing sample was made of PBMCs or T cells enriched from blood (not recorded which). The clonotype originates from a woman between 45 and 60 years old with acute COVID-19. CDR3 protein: CASSYYGYTF. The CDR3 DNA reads TGTGCCAGTAGCTACTATGGCTACACCTTC.